A single sample gave rise to the 32 T cell receptor beta chains below, sequenced in a study of T cell responses to AZD1222 COVID-19 vaccine. Produced via immunoSEQ multiplex PCR; TCRdb's table is partial and in-frame only. The data show under 200,000 clones, around nine tenths seen once. The sequencing here drew on peripheral blood, taken 28 days after the second AZD1222 dose. The receptor set was obtained from an adult who received the AZD1222 COVID-19 vaccine.

CDR3 in DNA: TGTGCCAGCAGCTTAGTAGCGGCCTCCTACAATGAGCAGTTCTTC. Translated, it gives CASSLVAASYNEQFF. The gene calls are TRBV7-9 and TRBJ2-1; TRBD2 might be the D (6 bases). V gave up 1 base and J gave up 0 bases, with 7 bases separating them. This CDR3 has 15 residues. CDR1 SEHNR and CDR2 FQNEAQ come from the germline V gene (reference sequence).

J is TRBJ2-2 and V is TRBV5-1, with D perhaps TRBD2 (6 bases). V was cut by 6 bases and J by 2 bases, with 26 bases left in between. Germline CDR1 is SGHRS and CDR2 is YFSETQ. This CDR3 has 19 amino acids. The DNA for the CDR3 is TGCGCCAGCAAGTTCCGCAGCCCCAATTGGGGAGGCAACACCGGGGAGCTGTTTTTT. Translating it yields CASKFRSPNWGGNTGELFF.

The chain has TRBV7-2 and TRBJ1-1; a possible D gene is TRBD1 (5 bases). In germline, CDR1 is SGHTA, CDR2 FQGNSA. V was trimmed by 1 base and J by 4 bases, leaving 22 bases between them. CDR3 length: 18 residues. The CDR3 reads CASSLGVVSGRGGTEAFF. The CDR3 nucleotides are TGTGCCAGCAGCTTAGGGGTTGTCTCAGGGCGGGGAGGCACTGAAGCTTTCTTT.

V is TRBV10-3 and J is TRBJ1-2; unclear D gene. CDR1 is ENHRY, CDR2 SYGVKD, per germline. Trimming left V 8 bases short and J 3 bases short, with 10 bases between. The CDR3 sequence is 12 residues long. The CDR3: CAIPDPDYGYTF. CDR3 sequence (DNA): TGTGCCATCCCGGATCCTGACTATGGCTACACCTTC.

This clone was detected only once. The chain combines TRBV4-3 with TRBJ1-2, with 7 positions matching TRBD1. The V gene end was trimmed by 1 base and the J gene end by 2 bases; junction bases not matched to a gene: 7. The CDR3 spans 16 residues. Germline V gives CDR1 LGHNA, CDR2 YSLEER. The CDR3 region has the DNA TGCGCCAGCAGCCAAGCCCCAGGGGGGGCGAACTATGGCTACACCTTC. It encodes CASSQAPGGANYGYTF.

This clone was counted between two and nine times. The V and J genes are TRBV6-5 and TRBJ1-2; 8 bases line up with TRBD1. Per germline, CDR1 MNHEY and CDR2 SVGAGI. With V trimmed by 0 bases and J by 6 bases, 9 bases remained unmatched. The CDR3 runs 16 residues. The CDR3, as DNA: TGTGCCAGCAGTTACTCGTGGGGACAGGAGGGGAATGGCTACACCTTC. It translates to CASSYSWGQEGNGYTF.

This chain connects TRBV12-3 or TRBV12-4 to TRBJ2-7, with D possibly TRBD2 on 6 matching bases. Deletions cut 6 bases from V and 3 bases from J, with 9 bases between. CDR3 length: 12 residues. Written as DNA, the CDR3 is TGTGCCAGCAGCCTTAGCGGCTACGAGCAGTACTTC. This sequence encodes CASSLSGYEQYF.

This sequence joins TRBV27 and TRBJ1-5; D may be TRBD1 (6 bases). Deletions cut 10 bases from V and 5 bases from J, with 18 bases between. Germline V gene sequence: CDR1 MNHEY, CDR2 SMNVEV (reference sequence). The CDR3 has 14 amino acids. The CDR3 here is CATAEGRGDQPQHF. As DNA, the CDR3 is TGTGCCACCGCTGAGGGCAGGGGCGATCAGCCCCAGCATTTT.

The rearrangement joins TRBV7-8 to TRBJ2-7; D may match TRBD1 or TRBD2 (5 bases each). The CDR3 spans 16 residues. Germline V gives CDR1 SGHVS, CDR2 FQNEAQ. Trimming took 5 bases from V and 0 from J, leaving 17 bases between them. In DNA, the CDR3 is TGTGCCAGCAGCCGCACCTCGACAGCGGACTCCTACGAGCAGTACTTC. Translated: CASSRTSTADSYEQYF.

The table lists this clone with a few counts. This chain joins TRBV30 and TRBJ1-1; D gene uncertain. Germline V gene data show CDR1 as GTSNPN and CDR2 as SVGIG (reference sequence). Trimming shortened V by 0 bases and J by 7 bases, and 9 bases separated the two germline ends. This CDR3 is built from 12 residues. CDR3 protein: CAWSVGKLEAFF. The CDR3 DNA reads as TGTGCCTGGAGTGTAGGAAAACTTGAAGCTTTCTTT.

This chain joins TRBV5-1 and TRBJ2-1, with D maybe TRBD1 (6 bases). Per the germline V gene, CDR1 is SGHRS and CDR2 is YFSETQ. V was pared by 0 bases and J by 4 bases, with 14 bases between. The CDR3 spans 16 residues. In DNA form, the CDR3 reads TGCGCCAGCAGCTTGGAGGTGACAGGAGGTTACAATGAGCAGTTCTTC. Translation gives CASSLEVTGGYNEQFF.

This clone is a singleton in its sample. The gene calls are TRBV6-5 and TRBJ2-7; TRBD1 matches at 9 bases. Germline loops: CDR1 MNHEY, CDR2 SVGAGI. The CDR3 is made up of 12 amino acids. The V and J ends lost 6 bases and 6 bases, in that order; junction bases with no gene match: 3. The CDR3 loop reads CASRGQGVEQYF. The CDR3 nucleotides are TGTGCCAGCAGGGGACAGGGTGTCGAGCAGTACTTC.

V and J are TRBV5-4 and TRBJ1-2, with D tentatively TRBD1 (5 bases). This CDR3 comprises 15 residues. The V gene's germline CDR1 is SGHNT and CDR2 YYREEE (reference sequence). V lost 5 bases and J 5 bases, leaving 19 bases between the germline ends. The CDR3 loop is CASSDASAGSYGYTF. The CDR3 nucleotides read TGTGCCAGCAGTGATGCTTCTGCAGGGAGTTATGGCTACACCTTC.

The V call is TRBV13, the J call TRBJ2-7, with TRBD1 identical over 9 bases. This CDR3 region has 15 residues. The germline CDR1 and CDR2 sequences are PRHDT and FYEKMQ (reference sequence). The trim removed 5 bases at V and 3 bases at J, leaving 8 bases unmatched. CDR3 amino acids: CASSPDRGKIYEQYF. The CDR3 DNA sequence: TGTGCCAGCAGCCCAGACAGGGGGAAAATCTACGAGCAGTACTTC.

In nucleotides, the CDR3 is TGTGCCAGCAGTTACTCGATCGTTACAGTCACCGGGGAGCTGTTTTTT. Translation gives CASSYSIVTVTGELFF. The genes are TRBV6-5 and TRBJ2-2; D uncertain. Germline V lookup: CDR1 MNHEY, CDR2 SVGAGI. The CDR3 extends over 16 amino acids. V was shortened by 0 bases and J by 4 bases, with 12 bases between the two germline ends.

This CDR3 is CASGRTGELLMDEQFF. Written as DNA, the CDR3 is TGCGCCAGCGGGAGGACAGGGGAGCTCCTTATGGATGAGCAGTTCTTC. The chain carries TRBV5-1 and TRBJ2-1; 9 bases fit TRBD1. With V trimmed by 7 bases and J by 8 bases, 16 bases remained unmatched. This CDR3 is 16 amino acids long. Germline-derived CDR1 and CDR2 are SGHRS and YFSETQ.

This sequence joins TRBV4-3 and TRBJ2-3; 10 positions match TRBD2. The V gene's germline CDR1 is LGHNA and CDR2 YSLEER. Trimming took 4 bases from V and 5 from J; bases not matched to a gene: 6. The length of the CDR3 is 15 residues. The CDR3 reads CASSPTRTSGDTQYF. The CDR3 nucleotides read TGCGCCAGCAGCCCGACCCGGACTAGCGGAGATACGCAGTATTTT.

This chain's CDR3 is CASSLQIGSNQPQHF. The CDR3 coding sequence is TGTGCCAGCAGCTTACAGATCGGGAGCAATCAGCCCCAGCATTTT. The V call is TRBV7-2, the J call TRBJ1-5; D unclear. The V and J ends lost 2 bases and 1 base respectively, with 9 bases between them. Looked up from germline, CDR1 is SGHTA and CDR2 is FQGNSA. There are 15 residues in the CDR3.

The rearrangement links TRBV7-8 to TRBJ1-2, with D uncertain. V was shortened by 3 bases and J by 0 bases, with 5 bases between the two germline ends. In germline, CDR1 is SGHVS, CDR2 FQNEAQ. CDR3 length equals 13 residues. CDR3 bases: TGTGCCAGCAGCTTTGGTCCTAACTATGGCTACACCTTC. It codes for CASSFGPNYGYTF.

CDR3 sequence reads: CASSPVWRRGLSNQPQHF. Here the CDR3 DNA reads TGTGCCAGCAGTCCGGTTTGGAGGCGAGGGCTTAGCAATCAGCCCCAGCATTTT. The chain combines TRBV6-6 with TRBJ1-5; D gene uncertain. Trimming took off 5 bases at V and 0 bases at J, with 20 bases between the two ends. This CDR3 has 18 residues. Germline V gene data show CDR1 as MNHNY and CDR2 as SVGAGI (reference sequence).

This chain links TRBV5-4 with TRBJ2-3, with TRBD1 matching 7 bases. V was pared by 0 bases and J by 5 bases, with 3 bases of the junction left unmatched. This CDR3 is built from 14 residues. CDR1 is SGHNT and CDR2 is YYREEE in the germline V gene (reference sequence). The CDR3 nucleotides are TGTGCCAGCAGCTTGGAGGGGGCCATAGATACGCAGTATTTT. It yields the protein CASSLEGAIDTQYF.

The sample holds a few counts of this clone. The CDR3: CASRPTSGELFF. As DNA, the CDR3 is TGTGCCAGCAGACCCACCTCCGGGGAGCTGTTTTTT. This chain joins TRBV2 and TRBJ2-2; no reliable D call. CDR1 is SNHLY, CDR2 FYNNEI, per germline. This CDR3 is built from 12 residues. Between the trimmed V and J ends, which lost 6 bases and 6 bases, there was a span of 8 bases. The entire variable domain, with the rest obtained from reference TRBV2 and TRBJ2-2, is as follows: EPEVTQTPSHQVTQMGQEVILRCVPISNHLYFYWYRQILGQKVEFLVSFYNNEISEKSEIFDDQFSVERPDGSNFTLKIRSTKLEDSAMYFCASRPTSGELFFGEGSRLTVL.

V usage is TRBV7-8 and J usage is TRBJ1-5, with TRBD1 identical over 9 bases. V trimming: 3 bases; J trimming: 7 bases; junction bases outside the gene matches: 7. The CDR3 is made up of 15 amino acids. Germline-derived CDR1 and CDR2 are SGHVS and FQNEAQ. The CDR3 DNA reads TGTGCCAGCAGCTTCGGACAGGGGTTCATGCAGCCCCAGCATTTT. Its translation is CASSFGQGFMQPQHF.

The genes are TRBV2 and TRBJ1-2; a weak D match, TRBD1 (6 bases). Germline assignment: CDR1 SNHLY and CDR2 FYNNEI. This CDR3 is 14 amino acids long. The V gene lost 3 bases and the J gene lost 5 bases, with 13 bases spanning the gap. The CDR3 DNA follows: TGTGCCAGCAGTGACCCCTCAGGGGAGTATGGCTACACCTTC. Protein product: CASSDPSGEYGYTF.

This clone was seen just once. CDR3 sequence: CAWSWGSNQPQHF. DNA for the CDR3: TGTGCCTGGAGTTGGGGGAGCAATCAGCCCCAGCATTTT. The chain carries TRBV30 and TRBJ1-5; the D gene is possibly TRBD1 (5 bases). Germline V CDR1 and CDR2: GTSNPN, SVGIG (reference sequence). Trimming took off 2 bases at V and 1 base at J, with 6 bases between the two ends. The CDR3 has 13 amino acids.

The rearrangement joins TRBV2 to TRBJ2-2, with 8 positions matching TRBD2. Germline V gene data show CDR1 as SNHLY and CDR2 as FYNNEI. The CDR3 is 15 residues long. The junction had 5 bases not matched to a gene; V was cut back by 7 bases and J by 1 base. DNA of the CDR3: TGTGCCAGCACGATAGCGGGGAGGAACACCGGGGAGCTGTTTTTT. Translated: CASTIAGRNTGELFF.

The chain links TRBV11-2 to TRBJ2-7, with 9 nucleotides matching TRBD1. The CDR3 runs to 15 residues. Germline CDR1 is SGHAT and CDR2 is FQNNGV. V dropped 4 bases and J dropped 1; count of bases not matched to a gene: 5. DNA for the CDR3: TGTGCCAGCAGCTCACCGGGACAGGGTTCCTACGAGCAGTACTTC. Translation: CASSSPGQGSYEQYF.

J is TRBJ1-2 and V is TRBV5-1, with D possibly TRBD1 on 6 matching bases. The CDR3 spans 14 residues. The germline gives CDR1 SGHRS, CDR2 YFSETQ. V shed 3 bases and J shed 0 bases, with 9 bases lying between them. The CDR3 loop is CASSWTDSNYGYTF. The CDR3 DNA follows: TGCGCCAGCAGCTGGACAGATTCTAACTATGGCTACACCTTC.

The chain has TRBV12-5 and TRBJ2-2, with a weak D call TRBD2 (5 bases). CDR3 length equals 17 residues. Per germline, CDR1 LGHNT and CDR2 FRNRAP. Trimming removed 5 bases from V and 0 bases from J, with 16 bases in between. The DNA of the CDR3 is TGTGCTAGTGGTACCCCGGCTAGCCCGTCGAACACCGGGGAGCTGTTTTTT. This translates into CASGTPASPSNTGELFF.

This CDR3 reads CASSLDRTEAFF. The DNA of the CDR3 is TGTGCCAGCAGCTTAGACAGGACTGAAGCTTTCTTT. The gene calls are TRBV7-2 and TRBJ1-1; D perhaps matches TRBD1 (5 bases). Deletions cut 1 base from V and 5 bases from J, with 5 bases between. Germline CDR1 SGHTA, CDR2 FQGNSA. This CDR3 spans 12 amino acids.

V and J are TRBV9 and TRBJ1-1; TRBD1 is a possible D gene (6 bases). This CDR3 is 15 amino acids long. Germline V CDR1 and CDR2: SGDLS, YYNGEE. Trimming pared 3 bases from V and 0 bases from J, leaving 12 bases between. CDR3 in DNA: TGTGCCAGCAGCGCCCTACAGGGCTTGAACACTGAAGCTTTCTTT. Translation gives CASSALQGLNTEAFF.

The chain combines TRBV2 with TRBJ2-2, with 9 positions matching TRBD2. Losses at the gene ends were 6 bases for V and 4 bases for J; bases not matched to a gene: 6. The CDR3 has 15 amino acids. Germline V gene sequence: CDR1 SNHLY, CDR2 FYNNEI. In DNA, the CDR3 is TGTGCCAGCAGCCCTATTAGCGGGGGCACCGGGGAGCTGTTTTTT. This translates into CASSPISGGTGELFF.